This T cell receptor beta chain was sequenced during a study of blood T cell repertoires in COVID-19. CDR1 LNHDA and CDR2 SQIVND come from the germline V gene (reference sequence). CDR3 length equals 14 residues. V lost 9 bases to trimming and J lost 4 bases, with 18 bases between them. Method: immunoSEQ multiplex PCR; TCRdb's copy keeps in-frame clones and lacks some. Found here are approximately 160,000 clones, 90% of them singletons; the top ten hold 0.45% to 0.65%. The receptor's source is a man aged 45-65 years with acute or convalescent COVID-19. This chain connects TRBV19 to TRBJ1-2; possibly TRBD1 for D (6 bases). The sample taken for sequencing was peripheral blood. In nucleotides, the CDR3 is TGTGCCAGCTTGGGGAAGGGACACCTCTATGGCTACACCTTC. Translated: CASLGKGHLYGYTF.